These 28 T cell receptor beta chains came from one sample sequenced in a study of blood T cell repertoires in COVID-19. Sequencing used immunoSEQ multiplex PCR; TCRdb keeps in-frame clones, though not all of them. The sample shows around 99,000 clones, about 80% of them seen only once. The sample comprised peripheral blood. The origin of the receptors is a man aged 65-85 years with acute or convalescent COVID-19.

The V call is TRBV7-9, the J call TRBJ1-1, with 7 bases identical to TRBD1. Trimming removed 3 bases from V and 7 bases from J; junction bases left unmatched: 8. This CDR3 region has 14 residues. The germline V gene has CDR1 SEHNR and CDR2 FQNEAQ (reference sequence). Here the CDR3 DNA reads TGTGCCAGCAGCTTCAGCCTCGGGACAGATGAAGCTTTCTTT. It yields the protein CASSFSLGTDEAFF.

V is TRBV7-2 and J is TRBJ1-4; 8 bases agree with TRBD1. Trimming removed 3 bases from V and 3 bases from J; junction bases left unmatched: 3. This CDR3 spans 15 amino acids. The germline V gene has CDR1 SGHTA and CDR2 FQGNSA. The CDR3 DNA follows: TGTGCCAGCAGCTTCGACAGGGGACCTAATGAAAAACTGTTTTTT. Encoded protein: CASSFDRGPNEKLFF.

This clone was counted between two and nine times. CDR3 region: CASRAQGLNTGELFF. CDR3 nucleotides: TGTGCCAGTAGGGCACAGGGTCTGAACACCGGGGAGCTGTTTTTT. The V gene is TRBV19, the J gene TRBJ2-2, with D tentatively TRBD1 (6 bases). The CDR3 has 15 residues. The germline CDR1 and CDR2 sequences are LNHDA and SQIVND (reference sequence). Trimming removed 6 bases at V and 1 base at J, with 12 bases between.

CDR3 sequence reads: CASSDDGAGVGLDEKLFF. The CDR3 DNA follows: TGTGCCAGCAGCGACGATGGGGCAGGGGTAGGGTTAGACGAAAAACTGTTTTTT. V is TRBV9 and J is TRBJ1-4; tentative D call: TRBD1 (6 bases). Between the trimmed V and J ends, which lost 3 bases and 8 bases, there was a span of 26 bases. CDR1 and CDR2 from the germline V gene are SGDLS and YYNGEE. The CDR3 runs to 18 residues.

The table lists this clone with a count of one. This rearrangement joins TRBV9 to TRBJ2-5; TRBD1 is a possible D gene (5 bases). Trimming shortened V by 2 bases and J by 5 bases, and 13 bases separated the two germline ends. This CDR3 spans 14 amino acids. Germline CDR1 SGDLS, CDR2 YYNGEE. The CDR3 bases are TGTGCCAGCAGCGTGGGCAGGGCCTTCGAGACCCAGTACTTC. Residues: CASSVGRAFETQYF.

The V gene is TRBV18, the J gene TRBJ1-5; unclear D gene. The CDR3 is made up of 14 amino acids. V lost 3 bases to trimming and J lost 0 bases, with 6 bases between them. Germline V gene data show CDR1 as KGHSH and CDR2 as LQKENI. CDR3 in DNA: TGTGCCAGCTCACCCGGAGATAGCAATCAGCCCCAGCATTTT. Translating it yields CASSPGDSNQPQHF. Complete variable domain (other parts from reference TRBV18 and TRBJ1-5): NAGVMQNPRHLVRRRGQEARLRCSPMKGHSHVYWYRQLPEEGLKFMVYLQKENIIDESGMPKERFSAEFPKEGPSILRIQQVVRGDSAAYFCASSPGDSNQPQHFGDGTRLSIL.

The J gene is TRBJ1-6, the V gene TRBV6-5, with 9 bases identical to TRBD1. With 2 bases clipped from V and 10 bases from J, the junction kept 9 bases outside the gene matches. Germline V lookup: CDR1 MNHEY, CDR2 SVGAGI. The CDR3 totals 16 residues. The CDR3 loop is CASSYPQGTGRSPLHF. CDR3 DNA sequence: TGTGCCAGCAGTTACCCCCAGGGGACAGGGAGGTCACCCCTCCACTTT.

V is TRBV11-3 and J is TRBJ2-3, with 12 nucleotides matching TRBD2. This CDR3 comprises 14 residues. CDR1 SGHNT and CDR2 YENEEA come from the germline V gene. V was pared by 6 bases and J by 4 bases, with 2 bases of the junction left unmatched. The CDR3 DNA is TGTGCCAGCAGTCTAGCGGGGGGGCCAGATACGCAGTATTTT. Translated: CASSLAGGPDTQYF.

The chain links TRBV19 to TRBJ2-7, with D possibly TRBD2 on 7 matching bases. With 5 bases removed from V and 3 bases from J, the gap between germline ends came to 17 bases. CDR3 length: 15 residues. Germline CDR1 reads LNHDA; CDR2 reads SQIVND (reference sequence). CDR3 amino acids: CASSLPGGGYYEQYF. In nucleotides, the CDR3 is TGTGCCAGTAGTTTACCGGGGGGCGGCTACTACGAGCAGTACTTC.

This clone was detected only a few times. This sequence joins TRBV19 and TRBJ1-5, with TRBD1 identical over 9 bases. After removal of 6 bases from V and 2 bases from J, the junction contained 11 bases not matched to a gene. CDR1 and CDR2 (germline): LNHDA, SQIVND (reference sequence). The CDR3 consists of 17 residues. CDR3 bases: TGTGCCAGTAGACCTACGACAGGGGGAAGGGGCAATCAGCCCCAGCATTTT. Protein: CASRPTTGGRGNQPQHF.

CDR3 in amino acids: CASSLKGAGELFF. The CDR3 DNA sequence: TGTGCCAGCAGTTTGAAGGGGGCCGGGGAGCTGTTTTTT. This chain connects TRBV12-3 or TRBV12-4 to TRBJ2-2, with a weak D call TRBD1 (6 bases). There are 13 residues in the CDR3. Trimming took off 3 bases at V and 6 bases at J, with 8 bases between the two ends.

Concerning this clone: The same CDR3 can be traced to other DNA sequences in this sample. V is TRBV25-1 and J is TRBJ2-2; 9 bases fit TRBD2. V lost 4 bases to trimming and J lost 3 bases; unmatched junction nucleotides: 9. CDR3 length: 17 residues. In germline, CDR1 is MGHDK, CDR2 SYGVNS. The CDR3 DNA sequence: TGTGCCAGCAGTGTGGGCGGCGGGGGGGCGTACACCGGGGAGCTGTTTTTT. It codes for CASSVGGGGAYTGELFF.

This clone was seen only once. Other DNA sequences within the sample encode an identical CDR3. CDR3 sequence reads: CASSQGGRGYTF. The CDR3 region has the DNA TGTGCCAGCAGCCAAGGGGGGCGGGGCTACACCTTC. The V and J genes are TRBV3-1 (or the pseudogene TRBV3-2) and TRBJ1-2, with D possibly being TRBD1 (6 bases). From germline, CDR1 is LGHDT and CDR2 YNNKEL (reference sequence). V lost 1 base and J 8 bases, leaving 8 bases between the germline ends. The CDR3 extends over 12 amino acids.

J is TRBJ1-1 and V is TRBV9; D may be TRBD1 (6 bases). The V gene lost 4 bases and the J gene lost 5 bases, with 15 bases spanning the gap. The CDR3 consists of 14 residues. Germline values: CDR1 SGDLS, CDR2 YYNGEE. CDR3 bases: TGTGCCAGCAGCACCGACGGGACATATACTGAAGCTTTCTTT. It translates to CASSTDGTYTEAFF.

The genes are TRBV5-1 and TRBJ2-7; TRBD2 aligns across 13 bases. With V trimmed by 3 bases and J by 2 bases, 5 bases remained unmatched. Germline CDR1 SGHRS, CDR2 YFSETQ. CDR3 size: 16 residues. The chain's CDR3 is CASSWGLAGMAYEQYF. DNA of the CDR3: TGCGCCAGCAGCTGGGGACTAGCGGGGATGGCCTACGAGCAGTACTTC.

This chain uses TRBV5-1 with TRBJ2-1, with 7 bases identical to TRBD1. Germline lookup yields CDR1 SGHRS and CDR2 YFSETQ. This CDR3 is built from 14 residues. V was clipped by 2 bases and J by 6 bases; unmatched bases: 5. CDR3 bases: TGCGCCAGCAGCTTCGAGACAGGGATCAATGAGCAGTTCTTC. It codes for CASSFETGINEQFF.

The CDR3 coding sequence is TGTGCCAGCAGCTTGACAGATACGCAGTATTTT. This translates into CASSLTDTQYF. This chain links TRBV2 with TRBJ2-3; D call uncertain. Trimming pared 6 bases from V and 3 bases from J, leaving 4 bases between. This CDR3 comprises 11 residues. Germline CDR1 and CDR2: SNHLY and FYNNEI.

CDR3 sequence: CSASAGVGTGELFF. CDR3 coding DNA: TGCAGTGCTAGTGCAGGGGTTGGGACCGGGGAGCTGTTTTTT. The chain combines TRBV20-1 with TRBJ2-2, with D perhaps matching TRBD1 (6 bases). Germline V gives CDR1 DFQATT, CDR2 SNEGSKA (reference sequence). The CDR3 contains 14 residues. Trimming took 3 bases from V and 5 from J, leaving 13 bases between them.

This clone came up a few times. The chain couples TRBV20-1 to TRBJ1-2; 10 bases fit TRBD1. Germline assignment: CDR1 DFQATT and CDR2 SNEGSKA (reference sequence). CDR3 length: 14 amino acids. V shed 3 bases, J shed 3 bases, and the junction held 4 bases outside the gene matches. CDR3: CSASGTGVDYGYTF. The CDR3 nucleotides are TGCAGTGCTAGTGGGACAGGGGTGGACTATGGCTACACCTTC.

The CDR3 coding sequence is TGTGCCAGCAGTTACCCACCGCCAGGCGAGCAGTACTTC. Translation gives CASSYPPPGEQYF. The V call is TRBV6-5, the J call TRBJ2-7; D remains ambiguous. The CDR3 has 13 residues. V gave up 2 bases and J gave up 6 bases, with 11 bases separating them. The germline V gene encodes CDR1 MNHEY and CDR2 SVGAGI.

CDR3 bases: TGTGCCAGTAGTATTAGTCCACCCGAGGGACTAGCGGGGGGGTCCTACAATGAGCAGTTCTTC. Translated, it gives CASSISPPEGLAGGSYNEQFF. The chain employs TRBV19 and TRBJ2-1; 16 bases are shared with TRBD2. The CDR3 consists of 21 residues. CDR1 LNHDA and CDR2 SQIVND come from the germline V gene (reference sequence). V gave up 3 bases and J gave up 1 base; unmatched junction bases: 12.

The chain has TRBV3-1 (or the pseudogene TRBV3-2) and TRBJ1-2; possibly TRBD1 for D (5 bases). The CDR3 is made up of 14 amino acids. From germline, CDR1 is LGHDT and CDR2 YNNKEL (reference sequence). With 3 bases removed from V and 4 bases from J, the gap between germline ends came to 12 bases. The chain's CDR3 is CASSQDTTFYGYTF. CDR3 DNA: TGTGCCAGCAGCCAGGACACGACGTTCTATGGCTACACCTTC.

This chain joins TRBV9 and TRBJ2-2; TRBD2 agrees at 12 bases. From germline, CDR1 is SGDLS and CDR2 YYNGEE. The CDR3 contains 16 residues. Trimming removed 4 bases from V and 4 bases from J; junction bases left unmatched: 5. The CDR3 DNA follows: TGTGCCAGCAGCTCCCTAGCGGGGGGGCTCACCGGGGAGCTGTTTTTT. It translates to CASSSLAGGLTGELFF.

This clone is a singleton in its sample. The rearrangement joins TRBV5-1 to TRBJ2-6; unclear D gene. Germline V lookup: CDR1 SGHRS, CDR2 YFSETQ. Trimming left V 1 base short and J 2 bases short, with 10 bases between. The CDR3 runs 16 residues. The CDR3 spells CASSLSGQPGANVLTF. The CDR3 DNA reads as TGCGCCAGCAGCTTGTCTGGCCAACCTGGGGCCAACGTCCTGACTTTC.

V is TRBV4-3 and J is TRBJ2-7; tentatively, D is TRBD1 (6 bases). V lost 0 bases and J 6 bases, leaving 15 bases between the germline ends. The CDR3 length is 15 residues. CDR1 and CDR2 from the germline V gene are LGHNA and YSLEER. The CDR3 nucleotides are TGCGCCAGCAGCCAAGAACCCGGACAGTTCACCGAGCAGTACTTC. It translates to CASSQEPGQFTEQYF.

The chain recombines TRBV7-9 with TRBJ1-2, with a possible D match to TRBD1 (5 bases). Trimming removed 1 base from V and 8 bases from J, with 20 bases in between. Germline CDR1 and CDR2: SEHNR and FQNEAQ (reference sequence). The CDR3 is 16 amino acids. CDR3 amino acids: CASSLVGGLKAEGYTF. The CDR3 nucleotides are TGTGCCAGCAGCTTAGTTGGGGGACTCAAAGCGGAAGGCTACACCTTC.

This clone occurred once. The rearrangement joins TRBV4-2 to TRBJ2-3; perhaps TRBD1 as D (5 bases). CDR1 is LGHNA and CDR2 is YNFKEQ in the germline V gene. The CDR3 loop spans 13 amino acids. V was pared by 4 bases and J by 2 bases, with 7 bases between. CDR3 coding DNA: TGTGCCAGCAGCCGCAGGGACACAGATACGCAGTATTTT. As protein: CASSRRDTDTQYF.

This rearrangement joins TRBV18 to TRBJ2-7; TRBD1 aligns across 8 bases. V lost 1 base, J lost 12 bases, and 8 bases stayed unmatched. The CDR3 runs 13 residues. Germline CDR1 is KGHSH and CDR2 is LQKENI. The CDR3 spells CASSPQTGVVSYF. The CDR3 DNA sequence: TGTGCCAGCTCACCACAGACAGGGGTGGTGTCGTACTTC.